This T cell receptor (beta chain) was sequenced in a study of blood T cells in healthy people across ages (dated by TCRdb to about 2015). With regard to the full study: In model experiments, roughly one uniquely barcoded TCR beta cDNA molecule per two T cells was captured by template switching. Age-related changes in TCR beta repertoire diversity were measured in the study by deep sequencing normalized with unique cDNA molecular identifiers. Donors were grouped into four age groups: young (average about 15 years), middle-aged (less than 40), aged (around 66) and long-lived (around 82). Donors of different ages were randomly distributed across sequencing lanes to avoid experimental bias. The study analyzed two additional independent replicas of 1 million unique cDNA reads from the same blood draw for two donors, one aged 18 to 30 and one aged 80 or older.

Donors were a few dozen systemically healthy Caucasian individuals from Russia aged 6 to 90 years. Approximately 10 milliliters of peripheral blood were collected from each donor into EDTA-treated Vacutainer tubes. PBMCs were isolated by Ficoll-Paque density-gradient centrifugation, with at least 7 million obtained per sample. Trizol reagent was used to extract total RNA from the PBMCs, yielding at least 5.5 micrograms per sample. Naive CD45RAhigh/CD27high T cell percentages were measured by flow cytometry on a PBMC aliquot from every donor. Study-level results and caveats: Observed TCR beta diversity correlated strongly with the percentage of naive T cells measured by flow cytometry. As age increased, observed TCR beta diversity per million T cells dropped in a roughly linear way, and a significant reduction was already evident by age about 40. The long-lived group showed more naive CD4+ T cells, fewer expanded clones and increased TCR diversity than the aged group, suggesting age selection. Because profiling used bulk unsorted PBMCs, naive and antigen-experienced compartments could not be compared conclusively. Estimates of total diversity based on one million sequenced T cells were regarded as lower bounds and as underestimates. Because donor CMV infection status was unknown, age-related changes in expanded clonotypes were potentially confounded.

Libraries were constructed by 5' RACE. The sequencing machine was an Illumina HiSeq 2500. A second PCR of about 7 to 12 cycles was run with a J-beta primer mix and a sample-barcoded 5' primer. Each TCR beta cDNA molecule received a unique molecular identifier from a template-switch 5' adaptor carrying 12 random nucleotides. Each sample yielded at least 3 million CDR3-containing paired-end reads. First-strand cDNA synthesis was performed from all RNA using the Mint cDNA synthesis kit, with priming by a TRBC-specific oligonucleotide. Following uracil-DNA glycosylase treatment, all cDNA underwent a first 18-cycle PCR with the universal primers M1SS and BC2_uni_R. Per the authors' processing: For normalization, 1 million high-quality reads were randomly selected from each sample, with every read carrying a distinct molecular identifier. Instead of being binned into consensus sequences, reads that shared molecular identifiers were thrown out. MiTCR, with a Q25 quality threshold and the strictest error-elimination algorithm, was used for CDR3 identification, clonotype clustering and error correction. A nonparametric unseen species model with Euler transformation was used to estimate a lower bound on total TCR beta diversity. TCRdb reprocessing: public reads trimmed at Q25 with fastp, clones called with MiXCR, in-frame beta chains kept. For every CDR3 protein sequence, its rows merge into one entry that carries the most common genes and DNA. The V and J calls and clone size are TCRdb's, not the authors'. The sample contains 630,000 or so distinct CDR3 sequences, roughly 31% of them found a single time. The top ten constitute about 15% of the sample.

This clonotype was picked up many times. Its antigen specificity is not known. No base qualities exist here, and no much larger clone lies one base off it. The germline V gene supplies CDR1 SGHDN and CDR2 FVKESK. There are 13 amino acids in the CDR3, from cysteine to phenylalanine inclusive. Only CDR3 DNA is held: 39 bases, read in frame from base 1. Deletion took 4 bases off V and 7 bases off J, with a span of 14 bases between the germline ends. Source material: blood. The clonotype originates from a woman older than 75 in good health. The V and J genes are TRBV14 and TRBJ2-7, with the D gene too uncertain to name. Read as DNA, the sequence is TGTGCCAGCAGCCGATCTGGGTACTATGAGCAGTACTTC. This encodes CASSRSGYYEQYF.